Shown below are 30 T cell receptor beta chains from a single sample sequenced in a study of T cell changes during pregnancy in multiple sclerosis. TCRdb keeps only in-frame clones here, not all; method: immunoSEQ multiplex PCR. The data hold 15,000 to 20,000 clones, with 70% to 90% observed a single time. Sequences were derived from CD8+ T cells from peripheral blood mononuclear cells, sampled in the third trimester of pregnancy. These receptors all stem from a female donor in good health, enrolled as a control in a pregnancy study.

This chain's CDR3 is CASSLSSTYEQYF. CDR3 nucleotide sequence: TGTGCCAGCAGCTTGTCCAGTACCTACGAGCAGTACTTC. J is TRBJ2-7 and V is TRBV7-9; D uncertain. The V gene lost 3 bases and the J gene lost 2 bases, with 8 bases spanning the gap. Germline CDR1 and CDR2: SEHNR and FQNEAQ (reference sequence). The CDR3 spans 13 residues.

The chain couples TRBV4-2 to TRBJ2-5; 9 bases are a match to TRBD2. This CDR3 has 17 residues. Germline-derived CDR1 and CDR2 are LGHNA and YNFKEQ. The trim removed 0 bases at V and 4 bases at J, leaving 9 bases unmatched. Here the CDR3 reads CASSQDTPSGVAETQYF. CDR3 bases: TGTGCCAGCAGCCAAGATACCCCTAGCGGGGTTGCAGAGACCCAGTACTTC.

The CDR3 DNA follows: TGTGCCAGCAGTTTATCGGGGAGGAGTAATAGGGAGCTGTTTTTT. Its protein product is CASSLSGRSNRELFF. This rearrangement joins TRBV28 to TRBJ2-2, with D maybe TRBD2 (6 bases). The CDR3 covers 15 residues. Germline V gene data show CDR1 as MDHEN and CDR2 as SYDVKM. Trimming shortened V by 1 base and J by 9 bases, and 15 bases separated the two germline ends.

CDR3 DNA sequence: TGTGCCAGCAGCCCCGCCGGGACAGATACGCAGTATTTT. It translates to CASSPAGTDTQYF. V usage is TRBV7-3 and J usage is TRBJ2-3, with D uncertain. V gave up 5 bases and J gave up 3 bases, with 9 bases separating them. The CDR3 totals 13 residues. Germline V gene data show CDR1 as SGHTA and CDR2 as FQGTGA. Full variable domain (remainder filled in from reference TRBV7-3 and TRBJ2-3): GAGVSQTPSNKVTEKGKYVELRCDPISGHTALYWYRQSLGQGPEFLIYFQGTGAADDSGLPNDRFFAVRPEGSVSTLKIQRTERGDSAVYLCASSPAGTDTQYFGPGTRLTVL.

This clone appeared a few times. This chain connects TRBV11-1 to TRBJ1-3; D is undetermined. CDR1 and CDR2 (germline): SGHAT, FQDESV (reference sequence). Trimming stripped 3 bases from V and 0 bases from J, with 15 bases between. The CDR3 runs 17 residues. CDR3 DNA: TGTGCCAGCAGCTTGCGGTGGCGGACTAGCTCTGGAAACACCATATATTTT. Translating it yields CASSLRWRTSSGNTIYF.

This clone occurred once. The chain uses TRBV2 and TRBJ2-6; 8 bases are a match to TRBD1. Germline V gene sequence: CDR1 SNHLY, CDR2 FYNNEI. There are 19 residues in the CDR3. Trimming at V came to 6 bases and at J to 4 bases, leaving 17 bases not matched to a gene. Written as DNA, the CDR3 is TGTGCCAGCAGCGAATACGGACAGGGTCTCCCCCCCGGGGCCAACGTCCTGACTTTC. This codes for CASSEYGQGLPPGANVLTF.

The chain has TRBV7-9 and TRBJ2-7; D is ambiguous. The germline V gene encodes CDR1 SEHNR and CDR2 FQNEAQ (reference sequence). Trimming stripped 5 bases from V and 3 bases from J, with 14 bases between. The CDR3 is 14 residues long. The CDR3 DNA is TGTGCCAGCAGCCCACCCTTGCGGAACTACGAGCAGTACTTC. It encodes CASSPPLRNYEQYF. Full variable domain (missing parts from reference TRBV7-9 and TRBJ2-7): DTGVSQNPRHKITKRGQNVTFRCDPISEHNRLYWYRQTLGQGPEFLTYFQNEAQLEKSRLLSDRFSAERPKGSFSTLEIQRTEQGDSAMYLCASSPPLRNYEQYFGPGTRLTVT.

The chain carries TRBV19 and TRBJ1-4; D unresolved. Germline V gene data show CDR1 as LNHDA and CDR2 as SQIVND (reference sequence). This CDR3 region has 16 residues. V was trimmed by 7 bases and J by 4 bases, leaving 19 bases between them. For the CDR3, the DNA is TGTGCCAGTACTCCCATCTGGTCAGGTCATAATGAAAAACTGTTTTTT. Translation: CASTPIWSGHNEKLFF. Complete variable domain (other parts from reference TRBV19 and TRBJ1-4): DGGITQSPKYLFRKEGQNVTLSCEQNLNHDAMYWYRQDPGQGLRLIYYSQIVNDFQKGDIAEGYSVSREKKESFPLTVTSAQKNPTAFYLCASTPIWSGHNEKLFFGSGTQLSVL.

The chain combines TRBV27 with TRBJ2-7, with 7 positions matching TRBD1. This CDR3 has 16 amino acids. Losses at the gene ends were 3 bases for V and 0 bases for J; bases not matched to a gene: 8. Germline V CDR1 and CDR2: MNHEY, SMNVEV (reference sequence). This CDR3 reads CASSFQPGQNSYEQYF. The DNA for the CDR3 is TGTGCCAGCAGTTTTCAGCCGGGACAGAACTCCTACGAGCAGTACTTC.

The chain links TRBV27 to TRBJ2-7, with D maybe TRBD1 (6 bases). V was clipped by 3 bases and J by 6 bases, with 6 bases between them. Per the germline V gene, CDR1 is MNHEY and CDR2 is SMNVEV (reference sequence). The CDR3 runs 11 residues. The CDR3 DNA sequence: TGTGCCAGCAGTTTCAGGGGCGAGCAGTACTTC. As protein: CASSFRGEQYF.

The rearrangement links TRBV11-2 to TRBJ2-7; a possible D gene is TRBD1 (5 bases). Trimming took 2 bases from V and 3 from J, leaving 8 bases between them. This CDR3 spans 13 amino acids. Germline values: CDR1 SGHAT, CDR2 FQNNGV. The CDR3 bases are TGTGCCAGCAGCTTACGACAGAACTACGAGCAGTACTTC. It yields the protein CASSLRQNYEQYF.

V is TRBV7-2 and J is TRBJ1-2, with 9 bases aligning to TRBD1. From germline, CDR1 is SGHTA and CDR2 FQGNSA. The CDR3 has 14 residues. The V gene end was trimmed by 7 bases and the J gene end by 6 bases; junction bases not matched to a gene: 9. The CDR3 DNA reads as TGTGCCAGCACCCCGATTGGGGACAGGGATGGCTACACCTTC. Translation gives CASTPIGDRDGYTF.

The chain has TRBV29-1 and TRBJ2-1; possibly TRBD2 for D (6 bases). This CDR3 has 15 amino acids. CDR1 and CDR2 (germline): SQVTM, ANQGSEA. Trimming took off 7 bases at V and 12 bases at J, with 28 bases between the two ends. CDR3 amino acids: CSAPQAGTPTAGQFF. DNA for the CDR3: TGCAGCGCCCCCCAAGCCGGGACTCCAACTGCGGGGCAGTTCTTC.

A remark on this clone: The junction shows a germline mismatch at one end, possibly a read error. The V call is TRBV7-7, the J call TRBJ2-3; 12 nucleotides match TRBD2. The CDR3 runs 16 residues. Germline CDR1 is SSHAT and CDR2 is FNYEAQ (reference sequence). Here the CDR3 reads CASSPRLAGGTDTQYF. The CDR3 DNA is TGTGCTAGCAGTCCTCGACTAGCGGGGGGCACAGATACGCAGTATTTT.

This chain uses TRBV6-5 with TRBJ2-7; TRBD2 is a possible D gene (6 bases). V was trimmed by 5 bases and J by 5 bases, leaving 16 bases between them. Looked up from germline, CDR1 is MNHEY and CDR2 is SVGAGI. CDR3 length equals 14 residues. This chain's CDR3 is CASSGVGDLDEQYF. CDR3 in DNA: TGTGCCAGCAGTGGGGTCGGGGACTTAGACGAGCAGTACTTC.

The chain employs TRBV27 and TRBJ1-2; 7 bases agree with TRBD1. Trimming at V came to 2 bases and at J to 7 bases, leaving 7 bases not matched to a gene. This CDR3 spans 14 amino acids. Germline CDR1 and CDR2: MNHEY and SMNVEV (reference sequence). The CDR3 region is CASSLSPGGSGYTF. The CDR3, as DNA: TGTGCCAGCAGTTTAAGTCCAGGGGGTAGTGGCTACACCTTC.

The CDR3 nucleotides are TGCGCCAGCAGCCAAGTCGACAGGGGGCGGGAAAAACTGTTTTTT. It codes for CASSQVDRGREKLFF. V and J are TRBV4-1 and TRBJ1-4; 10 bases align to TRBD1. This CDR3 comprises 15 residues. With 1 base clipped from V and 8 bases from J, the junction kept 4 bases outside the gene matches. CDR1 and CDR2 from the germline V gene are MGHRA and YSYEKL.

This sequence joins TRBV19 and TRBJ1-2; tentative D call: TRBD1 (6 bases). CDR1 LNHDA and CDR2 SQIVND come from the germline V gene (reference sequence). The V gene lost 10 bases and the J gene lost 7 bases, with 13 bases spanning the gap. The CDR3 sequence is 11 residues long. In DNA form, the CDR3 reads TGTGCCACGCAGACAGGAGGTGGCTACACCTTC. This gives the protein CATQTGGGYTF.

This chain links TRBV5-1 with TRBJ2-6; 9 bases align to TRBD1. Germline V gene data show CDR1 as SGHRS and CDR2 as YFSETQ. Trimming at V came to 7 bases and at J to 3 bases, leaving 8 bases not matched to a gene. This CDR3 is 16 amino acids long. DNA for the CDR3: TGCGCCAGCCACCGGGACAGGGAAAGTGGGGCCAACGTCCTGACTTTC. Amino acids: CASHRDRESGANVLTF. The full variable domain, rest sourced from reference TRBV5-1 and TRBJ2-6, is KAGVTQTPRYLIKTRGQQVTLSCSPISGHRSVSWYQQTPGQGLQFLFEYFSETQRNKGNFPGRFSGRQFSNSRSEMNVSTLELGDSALYLCASHRDRESGANVLTFGAGSRLTVL.

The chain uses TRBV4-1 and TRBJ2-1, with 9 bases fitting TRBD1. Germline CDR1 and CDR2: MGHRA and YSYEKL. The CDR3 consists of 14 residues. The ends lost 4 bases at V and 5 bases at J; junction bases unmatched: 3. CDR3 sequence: CASSLGTGNNEQFF. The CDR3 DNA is TGCGCCAGCAGCCTTGGGACAGGGAACAATGAGCAGTTCTTC.

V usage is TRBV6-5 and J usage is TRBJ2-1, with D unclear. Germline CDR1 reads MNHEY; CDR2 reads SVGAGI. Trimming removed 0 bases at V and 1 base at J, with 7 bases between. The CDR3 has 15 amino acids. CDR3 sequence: CASSYSGQSYNEQFF. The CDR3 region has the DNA TGTGCCAGCAGTTACTCTGGGCAGTCCTACAATGAGCAGTTCTTC.

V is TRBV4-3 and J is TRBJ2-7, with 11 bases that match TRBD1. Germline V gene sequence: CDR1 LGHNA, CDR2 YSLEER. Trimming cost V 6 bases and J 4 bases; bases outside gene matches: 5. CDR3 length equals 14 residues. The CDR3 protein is CASSRDRGLYEQYF. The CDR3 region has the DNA TGCGCCAGCAGTCGGGACAGGGGGTTATACGAGCAGTACTTC.

Here the CDR3 DNA reads TGTGCCAGCAGTTTCCGAACTAGCGGGGGGGGAGCCTACAATGAGCAGTTCTTC. This encodes CASSFRTSGGGAYNEQFF. The V and J genes are TRBV28 and TRBJ2-1; the match to TRBD2 covers 13 bases. This CDR3 region has 18 residues. From germline, CDR1 is MDHEN and CDR2 SYDVKM. V was pared by 3 bases and J by 2 bases, with 7 bases of the junction left unmatched.

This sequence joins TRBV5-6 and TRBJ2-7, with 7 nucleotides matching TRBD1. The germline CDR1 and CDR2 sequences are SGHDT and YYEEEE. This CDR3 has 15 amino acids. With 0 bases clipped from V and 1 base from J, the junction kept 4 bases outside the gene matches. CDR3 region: CASSLGQGWSYEQYF. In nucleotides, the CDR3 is TGTGCCAGCAGCTTGGGACAGGGTTGGTCCTACGAGCAGTACTTC.

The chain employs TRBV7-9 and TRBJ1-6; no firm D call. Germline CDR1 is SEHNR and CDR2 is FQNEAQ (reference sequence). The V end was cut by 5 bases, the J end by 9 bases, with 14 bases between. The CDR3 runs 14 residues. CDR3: CASSPSSGPSPLHF. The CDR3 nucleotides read TGTGCCAGCAGCCCTAGTTCGGGTCCTTCACCCCTCCACTTT.

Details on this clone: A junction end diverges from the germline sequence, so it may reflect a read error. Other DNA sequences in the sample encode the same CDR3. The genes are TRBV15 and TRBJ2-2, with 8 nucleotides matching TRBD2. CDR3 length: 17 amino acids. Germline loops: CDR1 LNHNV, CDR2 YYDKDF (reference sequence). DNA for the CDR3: TGTGCCACCAGCAAAAATCCGGGACTAGGGCAAACCGGGGAGTTGTTTTTT. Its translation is CATSKNPGLGQTGELFF.

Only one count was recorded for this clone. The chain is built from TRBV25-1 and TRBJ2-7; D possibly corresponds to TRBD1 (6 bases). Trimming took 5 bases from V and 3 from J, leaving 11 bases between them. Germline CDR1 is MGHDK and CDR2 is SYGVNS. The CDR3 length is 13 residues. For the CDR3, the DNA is TGTGCCAGCAGTCCGGGACACAACTACGAGCAGTACTTC. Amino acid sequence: CASSPGHNYEQYF.

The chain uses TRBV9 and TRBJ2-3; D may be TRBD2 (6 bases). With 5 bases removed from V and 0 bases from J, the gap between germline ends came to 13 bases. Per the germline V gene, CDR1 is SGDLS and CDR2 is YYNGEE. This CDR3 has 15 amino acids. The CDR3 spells CASSATGTSTDTQYF. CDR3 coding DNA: TGTGCCAGCAGTGCTACGGGGACTAGCACAGATACGCAGTATTTT.

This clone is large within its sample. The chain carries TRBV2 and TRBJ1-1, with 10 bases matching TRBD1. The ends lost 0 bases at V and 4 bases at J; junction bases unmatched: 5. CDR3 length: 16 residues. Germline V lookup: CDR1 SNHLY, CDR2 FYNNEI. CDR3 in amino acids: CASSEARDRGLTEAFF. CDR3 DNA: TGTGCCAGCAGTGAAGCCCGAGACAGGGGGCTCACTGAAGCTTTCTTT.

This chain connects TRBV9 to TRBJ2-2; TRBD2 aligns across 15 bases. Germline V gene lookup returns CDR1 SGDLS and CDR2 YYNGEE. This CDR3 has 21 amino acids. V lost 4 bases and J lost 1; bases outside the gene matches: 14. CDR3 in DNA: TGTGCCAGCAGCCCTTCCCCCGGGACTAGCGGGGGGCCAAAGAACACCGGGGAGCTGTTTTTT. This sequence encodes CASSPSPGTSGGPKNTGELFF.